These 10 T cell receptor beta chains share one sample of origin, sequenced in a study of T cells after yellow fever vaccination. Via MiXCR, TCRdb re-called the 5' RACE reads, giving one row per CDR3 protein. The table has 510,000 or so distinct CDR3 sequences, roughly a fifth seen once. Sequencing used PBMCs, obtained 15 days after the yellow fever booster vaccination. These receptors were taken from a man aged 25 to 40 who received the YFV17D yellow fever vaccine.

The chain carries TRBV11-2 and TRBJ2-1; no clear D gene. Deletions cut 3 bases from V and 6 bases from J, with 12 bases between. In germline, CDR1 is SGHAT, CDR2 FQNNGV. The CDR3 is 14 residues long. The CDR3 loop is CASSFGGIRNEQFF. The CDR3 DNA sequence: TGTGCCAGCAGCTTCGGTGGGATTCGCAATGAGCAGTTCTTC.

The chain uses TRBV6-2 or TRBV6-3 and TRBJ2-7, with unresolved D. The germline gives CDR1 MNHEY, CDR2 SVGEGT. Trimming took off 7 bases at V and 4 bases at J, with 14 bases between the two ends. The CDR3 extends over 13 amino acids. CDR3 nucleotide sequence: TGTGCCAGCAAACCTCGACGGGTTTACGAGCAGTACTTC. Encoded protein: CASKPRRVYEQYF.

This clonotype was detected a few times. The chain has TRBV20-1 and TRBJ2-1; a weak D match, TRBD2 (6 bases). The CDR3 loop spans 16 amino acids. V lost 5 bases, J lost 6 bases, and 23 bases lay in between. CDR1 is DFQATT and CDR2 is SNEGSKA in the germline V gene (reference sequence). For the CDR3, the DNA is TGCAGTGCTTTGCCCCCCATCGGAGGGCCACGCAATGAGCAGTTCTTC. This translates into CSALPPIGGPRNEQFF.

The chain has TRBV27 and TRBJ1-2, with D perhaps matching TRBD1 (5 bases). This CDR3 region has 16 residues. V lost 3 bases, J lost 2 bases, and 16 bases lay in between. Germline CDR1 reads MNHEY; CDR2 reads SMNVEV (reference sequence). The CDR3 nucleotides read TGTGCCAGCAGTTTCTCCCAGGGATCTCCGAACTATGGCTACACCTTC. The encoded protein is CASSFSQGSPNYGYTF.

This clonotype was observed at least ten times. This chain links TRBV12-3 or TRBV12-4 with TRBJ1-5; no clear D. This CDR3 contains 16 residues. V lost 8 bases, J lost 5 bases, and 22 bases lay in between. The CDR3 loop reads CASQLSRPGRDQPQHF. In DNA form, the CDR3 reads TGTGCCAGCCAACTATCACGGCCCGGGAGGGATCAGCCCCAGCATTTT.

The chain recombines TRBV20-1 with TRBJ2-7; TRBD2 is a possible D gene (6 bases). This CDR3 is built from 15 residues. Trimming shortened V by 1 base and J by 2 bases, and 15 bases separated the two germline ends. In germline, CDR1 is DFQATT, CDR2 SNEGSKA (reference sequence). In nucleotides, the CDR3 is TGCAGTGCTAGAGTGCCGGGACTCGGAGCCTACGAGCAGTACTTC. Translated: CSARVPGLGAYEQYF.

This clonotype has a handful of counts. The V call is TRBV7-2, the J call TRBJ1-4, with 7 bases that match TRBD1. V trimming: 0 bases; J trimming: 10 bases; junction bases outside the gene matches: 11. Germline V gene data show CDR1 as SGHTA and CDR2 as FQGNSA. The CDR3 covers 16 residues. This CDR3 reads CASSLAETGSRGKLFF. In nucleotides, the CDR3 is TGTGCCAGCAGCTTAGCGGAGACAGGGTCTCGGGGAAAACTGTTTTTT. The full variable domain, with the rest looked up from reference TRBV7-2 and TRBJ1-4, is GAGVSQSPSNKVTEKGKDVELRCDPISGHTALYWYRQSLGQGLEFLIYFQGNSAPDKSGLPSDRFSAERTGGSVSTLTIQRTQQEDSAVYLCASSLAETGSRGKLFFGSGTQLSVL.

This clonotype showed up just a few times. V usage is TRBV14 and J usage is TRBJ2-7; the D gene is possibly TRBD2 (6 bases). The germline V gene encodes CDR1 SGHDN and CDR2 FVKESK. This CDR3 is 15 amino acids long. V dropped 1 base and J dropped 2 bases, with 12 bases sitting between them. The chain's CDR3 is CASSQAVAGPYEQYF. The CDR3, as DNA: TGTGCCAGCAGCCAAGCCGTGGCGGGACCCTACGAGCAGTACTTC.

As DNA, the CDR3 is TGTGCCAGCAGTCCTCTAGCGGGAGGGCCGAACACCGGGGAGCTGTTTTTT. It specifies CASSPLAGGPNTGELFF. This chain connects TRBV12-3 or TRBV12-4 to TRBJ2-2, with 12 bases that match TRBD2. The ends lost 5 bases at V and 0 bases at J; junction bases unmatched: 4. CDR3 length: 17 amino acids.

The chain is built from TRBV11-3 and TRBJ2-1, with D hard to call. This CDR3 is built from 14 residues. Germline CDR1 SGHNT, CDR2 YENEEA. With 0 bases removed from V and 7 bases from J, the gap between germline ends came to 10 bases. This CDR3 is CASSLDPSRNEQFF. The CDR3 DNA reads as TGTGCCAGCAGCTTAGACCCCTCGAGGAATGAGCAGTTCTTC. Filled out from reference TRBV11-3 and TRBJ2-1, the complete variable domain reads EAGVVQSPRYKIIEKKQPVAFWCNPISGHNTLYWYLQNLGQGPELLIRYENEEAVDDSQLPKDRFSAERLKGVDSTLKIQPAELGDSAVYLCASSLDPSRNEQFFGPGTRLTVL.